Each of the 20 T cell receptor beta chains below was sequenced from the same sample in a study of T cells after yellow fever vaccination. TCRdb reprocessed the 5' RACE reads with MiXCR, giving one entry per CDR3 protein. The sample carries under 600,000 distinct CDR3 sequences, about 13% recorded once. The sample consisted of PBMCs, taken on the day of the yellow fever booster vaccination. The receptor set was obtained from a man aged 25-45 years who received the YFV17D yellow fever vaccine.

This clonotype turned up a few times. This rearrangement joins TRBV6-1 to TRBJ1-3; TRBD1 might be the D (6 bases). Per germline, CDR1 MNHNS and CDR2 SASEGT. Between the trimmed V and J ends, which lost 7 bases and 2 bases, there was a span of 18 bases. This CDR3 comprises 16 residues. Written as DNA, the CDR3 is TGTGCCAGCAAGGGTGGAAAGGGGGTGACTGGAAACACCATATATTTT. This sequence encodes CASKGGKGVTGNTIYF.

V gene TRBV29-1 combines with J gene TRBJ2-1; D is perhaps TRBD1 (6 bases). V lost 7 bases to trimming and J lost 0 bases, with 16 bases between them. Germline V gene lookup returns CDR1 SQVTM and CDR2 ANQGSEA. The CDR3 length is 15 residues. CDR3 region: CSGGRGSSSYNEQFF. CDR3 nucleotides: TGCAGCGGGGGGCGAGGTTCAAGCTCCTACAATGAGCAGTTCTTC.

This clonotype came up a few times. The DNA for the CDR3 is TGTGCCAGCAGTCACGGAAACTCTGGGGCCAACGTCCTGACTTTC. Translating it yields CASSHGNSGANVLTF. This sequence joins TRBV12-3 or TRBV12-4 and TRBJ2-6; the D is unclear. V lost 5 bases to trimming and J lost 0 bases, with 8 bases between them. CDR3 size: 15 residues.

This rearrangement joins TRBV30 to TRBJ2-1; possible D gene TRBD2, 5 bases. The CDR3 has 18 amino acids. The germline V gene has CDR1 GTSNPN and CDR2 SVGIG (reference sequence). The ends were cut back, 0 bases at V and 1 base at J, with 19 bases in the middle. CDR3 loop: CAWSVSGIPFRSYNEQFF. For the CDR3, the DNA is TGTGCCTGGAGTGTATCGGGGATTCCCTTTAGGTCCTACAATGAGCAGTTCTTC.

A few counts support this clonotype. The rearrangement links TRBV6-2 or TRBV6-3 to TRBJ2-1; 13 bases line up with TRBD2. Germline CDR1 is MNHEY and CDR2 is SVGEGT. The CDR3 is 15 amino acids. V dropped 6 bases and J dropped 7; count of bases not matched to a gene: 6. The CDR3, as DNA: TGTGCCAGCAGAGCCCGGACTAGCGGGAGTAATGAGCAGTTCTTC. Its translation is CASRARTSGSNEQFF.

The V and J genes are TRBV28 and TRBJ2-4; 8 bases agree with TRBD2. This CDR3 is 16 amino acids long. J lost 3 bases, V lost 3 bases, and 7 bases had no gene match. From germline, CDR1 is MDHEN and CDR2 SYDVKM. CDR3 protein: CASSLVSSGVKNIQYF. CDR3 bases: TGTGCCAGCAGTTTGGTCAGTAGCGGGGTCAAAAACATTCAGTACTTC.

The chain links TRBV24-1 to TRBJ2-2; no clear D. With 6 bases removed from V and 6 bases from J, the gap between germline ends came to 10 bases. The CDR3 spans 13 residues. Germline V gene lookup returns CDR1 KGHDR and CDR2 SFDVKD. Here the CDR3 DNA reads TGTGCCACCAGTCTCCCGGCCCCCGGGGAGCTGTTTTTT. This encodes CATSLPAPGELFF.

This chain links TRBV29-1 with TRBJ2-1; 9 bases are a match to TRBD2. Germline values: CDR1 SQVTM, CDR2 ANQGSEA. The CDR3 spans 13 residues. J was trimmed by 2 bases and V by 6 bases; bases with no gene match: 2. Here the CDR3 reads CSVSSGTYNEQFF. DNA for the CDR3: TGCAGCGTATCTAGCGGGACCTACAATGAGCAGTTCTTC.

The V gene is TRBV3-1, the J gene TRBJ2-1, with D unresolved. CDR1 LGHDT and CDR2 YNNKEL come from the germline V gene (reference sequence). The CDR3 length is 15 residues. Trimming removed 4 bases from V and 4 bases from J, with 14 bases in between. The CDR3 is CASSLDPLGYNEQFF. The CDR3 DNA follows: TGTGCCAGCAGCCTAGACCCCCTGGGGTACAATGAGCAGTTCTTC.

CDR3 sequence (DNA): TGTGCCAGCACCCGGTCGCCCTACGAGCAGTACTTC. It specifies CASTRSPYEQYF. The chain combines TRBV7-2 with TRBJ2-7; D ambiguous. The CDR3 has 12 residues. V lost 7 bases to trimming and J lost 2 bases, with 9 bases between them. Looked up from germline, CDR1 is SGHTA and CDR2 is FQGNSA.

The chain carries TRBV3-1 and TRBJ2-7; the match to TRBD2 covers 8 bases. The V and J ends lost 1 base and 2 bases, in that order; junction bases with no gene match: 7. The CDR3 is 16 residues long. Germline V CDR1 and CDR2: LGHDT, YNNKEL (reference sequence). The CDR3 DNA reads as TGTGCCAGCAGCCAAGGTTATAGCGGGGAGGCCTACGAGCAGTACTTC. Protein sequence: CASSQGYSGEAYEQYF.

This clonotype was detected only a few times. V usage is TRBV4-3 and J usage is TRBJ1-2, with D perhaps TRBD1 (5 bases). CDR3 length: 14 amino acids. Per germline, CDR1 LGHNA and CDR2 YSLEER. Trimming shortened V by 5 bases and J by 6 bases, and 16 bases separated the two germline ends. The CDR3 sequence is CASSRGYQGHGYTF. The CDR3 DNA is TGCGCCAGCAGCAGGGGTTACCAGGGACATGGCTACACCTTC.

The V and J genes are TRBV24-1 and TRBJ2-3, with 7 bases aligning to TRBD2. Germline lookup yields CDR1 KGHDR and CDR2 SFDVKD. This CDR3 comprises 17 residues. V trimming: 4 bases; J trimming: 4 bases; junction bases outside the gene matches: 13. The CDR3 region has the DNA TGTGCCACCAGTGACCCTAAAGCGGGGCCCCCCCCAGATACGCAGTATTTT. Amino acid sequence: CATSDPKAGPPPDTQYF.

The CDR3 is CSAIKVGGNEQYF. CDR3 in DNA: TGCAGTGCTATTAAGGTGGGGGGGAACGAGCAGTACTTC. The chain joins TRBV20-1 to TRBJ2-7; 7 nucleotides agree with TRBD2. Germline values: CDR1 DFQATT, CDR2 SNEGSKA (reference sequence). V lost 4 bases and J lost 5; bases outside the gene matches: 8. This CDR3 region has 13 residues.

This clonotype has only a few counts. This chain joins TRBV5-1 and TRBJ2-7; D may match TRBD1 or TRBD2 (5 bases each). This CDR3 has 16 amino acids. Trimming shortened V by 0 bases and J by 0 bases, and 13 bases separated the two germline ends. The V gene's germline CDR1 is SGHRS and CDR2 YFSETQ. CDR3 DNA: TGCGCCAGCAGCTTGGTGGGGGTTTGGTCCTCCTACGAGCAGTACTTC. Its protein is CASSLVGVWSSYEQYF.

This clonotype was counted only a few times. The chain employs TRBV25-1 and TRBJ2-7, with D possibly TRBD2 on 5 matching bases. The germline V gene encodes CDR1 MGHDK and CDR2 SYGVNS. Trimming removed 2 bases from V and 3 bases from J, with 11 bases in between. The CDR3 covers 14 residues. The CDR3 loop is CASSEASRDYEQYF. Written as DNA, the CDR3 is TGTGCCAGCAGTGAAGCCTCACGGGACTACGAGCAGTACTTC.

The CDR3 DNA reads as TGCAGTGCTAGAGGCGGGAATAATTCACCCCTCCACTTT. Protein product: CSARGGNNSPLHF. V gene TRBV20-1 combines with J gene TRBJ1-6; D gene uncertain. V was trimmed by 1 base and J by 5 bases, leaving 6 bases between them. Looked up from germline, CDR1 is DFQATT and CDR2 is SNEGSKA (reference sequence). This CDR3 has 13 amino acids.

The CDR3 spells CASSMGLGTDTQYF. Written as DNA, the CDR3 is TGTGCCAGTAGTATGGGACTAGGCACAGATACGCAGTATTTT. This chain connects TRBV19 to TRBJ2-3, with TRBD2 matching over 8 bases. The CDR3 has 14 amino acids. V shed 3 bases, J shed 1 base, and the junction held 0 bases outside the gene matches. The germline gives CDR1 LNHDA, CDR2 SQIVND (reference sequence). The full variable domain, completed using reference TRBV19 and TRBJ2-3, is DGGITQSPKYLFRKEGQNVTLSCEQNLNHDAMYWYRQDPGQGLRLIYYSQIVNDFQKGDIAEGYSVSREKKESFPLTVTSAQKNPTAFYLCASSMGLGTDTQYFGPGTRLTVL.

This clonotype has only a few counts. The V gene is TRBV10-3, the J gene TRBJ2-7; D not resolved. The CDR3 contains 13 residues. V lost 10 bases to trimming and J lost 4 bases, with 17 bases between them. Germline V CDR1 and CDR2: ENHRY, SYGVKD. CDR3 nucleotide sequence: TGTGCCACCGCCGACACACACCAATACGAGCAGTACTTC. Its translation is CATADTHQYEQYF.

CDR3 DNA: TGTGCCAGCAACGATATGCCGGGACTAGCGGGGGAGACCCAGTACTTC. It specifies CASNDMPGLAGETQYF. The chain uses TRBV11-2 and TRBJ2-5, with TRBD2 matching 13 bases. The CDR3 is made up of 16 amino acids. V lost 7 bases to trimming and J lost 5 bases; unmatched junction nucleotides: 10. From germline, CDR1 is SGHAT and CDR2 FQNNGV. The full variable domain, with the rest looked up from reference TRBV11-2 and TRBJ2-5, is EAGVAQSPRYKIIEKRQSVAFWCNPISGHATLYWYQQILGQGPKLLIQFQNNGVVDDSQLPKDRFSAERLKGVDSTLKIQPAKLEDSAVYLCASNDMPGLAGETQYFGPGTRLLVL.